The TCR beta chain under discussion was sequenced for a study of T cell responses to AZD1222 COVID-19 vaccine. General study points: Distributed over spike, vaccine-associated CD4 TCRs predominated at 160-218 and 743-854. Sampling that yielded the repertoires occurred only after the peak T cell response. Clonal diversity was possibly underestimated; the donors were predominantly white British and more often female.

The method was immunoSEQ multiplex PCR; TCRdb's version includes in-frame clones alone and lacks a portion of them. The sample has 100,000 to 130,000 clones, roughly 86% seen once; the top ten hold about 3%. Comments on this clone: What it binds is unknown.

This sample comprised peripheral blood, obtained on day 0 of AZD1222 vaccination. This clonotype originated in an adult in good health.

CDR3 DNA sequence: TGCGCCAGCAGTGATAGGGTGGTCGGAAACACCATATATTTT. This codes for CASSDRVVGNTIYF. The chain combines TRBV10-1 with TRBJ1-3; D unclear. Germline V lookup: CDR1 WNHNN, CDR2 SYGVQD (reference sequence). The CDR3 spans 14 residues. Trimming removed 3 bases at V and 4 bases at J, with 10 bases between.